These T cell receptor beta chains were read from a single sample in a study of long-term antiretroviral therapy in people with HIV. The repertoire was sequenced with immunoSEQ multiplex PCR; TCRdb's copy has only in-frame clones and lacks some. The sample contains 20,000 or so clones, approximately 81% of which appear only once. This material consisted of unsorted PBMCs, taken 1.9 years after starting antiretroviral therapy. These receptors all stem from a woman aged 45-65 years with HIV. Both conserved end residues are part of each CDR3. A D gene is named only where the DNA matches it firmly. Some rows mark clone size as missing; the rest say once, few, many or name a class of expanded clone.

D | J | V | size | DNA | CDR3
NA | TRBJ1-5 | TRBV6-1 | NA | TGTGCCAGCAGTGGAGGGCCACCCCAGCCCCAGCATTTT | CASSGGPPQPQHF
TRBD1 | TRBJ1-6 | TRBV27 | NA | TGTGCCAGCAGCCTCGTTGACAGGGAGGTCAGTCCCCTCCACTTT | CASSLVDREVSPLHF
NA | TRBJ1-6 | TRBV30 | NA | TGTGCCTGGACAGCAGGATATAATTCACCCCTCCACTTT | CAWTAGYNSPLHF
NA | TRBJ2-2 | TRBV2 | NA | TGTGCCAGCAGGGAGGGTGAGGGGGAGCTGTTTTTT | CASREGEGELFF
TRBD1 | TRBJ2-7 | TRBV20-1 | once | TGCAGTGCTAAGAGGGGGCACGAGCAGTACTTC | CSAKRGHEQYF
TRBD1 | TRBJ2-1 | TRBV5-4 | NA | TGTGCCAGCAGCACGCGACAGGGGACCAACTACAATGAGCAGTTCTTC | CASSTRQGTNYNEQFF
NA | TRBJ1-1 | TRBV29-1 | NA | TGCAGCGTTGCAGGGGCGTCACGCGGATTTTTGGACACTGAAGCTTTCTTT | CSVAGASRGFLDTEAFF
NA | TRBJ1-1 | TRBV7-2 | NA | TGTGCCAGCAGCCTCAGGGGTCGGGGGAACACTGAAGCTTTCTTT | CASSLRGRGNTEAFF
TRBD2 | TRBJ2-2 | TRBV28 | NA | TGTGCCAGCAGTTCAGCTCTAGCGGGGGAGTGGGAGCTGTTTTTT | CASSSALAGEWELFF
NA | TRBJ2-1 | TRBV7-3 | once | TGTGCCAGCAGCTTGGTCCCGAGCTCCTACAATGAGCAGTTCTTC | CASSLVPSSYNEQFF
NA | TRBJ2-5 | TRBV4-2 | NA | TGTGCCAGCAGCCAAGATTTTCGAAAGTGGGAGACCCAGTACTTC | CASSQDFRKWETQYF
TRBD1 | TRBJ2-7 | TRBV2 | few | TGTGCCAGCAGACAGGGGTTGGGCTACGAGCAGTACTTC | CASRQGLGYEQYF
NA | TRBJ2-5 | TRBV2 | NA | TGTGCCAGCAGTGCCGGGACTTATCTGGTAGCCCAGTACTTC | CASSAGTYLVAQYF
NA | TRBJ2-7 | TRBV2 | NA | TGTGCCAGCAGTGCGACAGTATACTCCTACGAGCAGTACTTC | CASSATVYSYEQYF
NA | TRBJ1-4 | TRBV11-2 | NA | TGTGCCAGCAGCTTAGTTCAGGAGACTAATGAAAAACTGTTTTTT | CASSLVQETNEKLFF
NA | TRBJ1-1 | TRBV5-4 | NA | TGTGCCAGCAGCACGGACCTGAACACTGAAGCTTTCTTT | CASSTDLNTEAFF
TRBD1 | TRBJ2-7 | TRBV27 | few | TGTGCCAGCAGCCGGGACAGGGGGACCTACGAGCAGTACTTC | CASSRDRGTYEQYF
NA | TRBJ2-7 | TRBV7-2 | NA | TGTGCCAGCAGACCGGGCTGGGGGTACTCCTACGAGCAGTACTTC | CASRPGWGYSYEQYF
NA | TRBJ1-1 | TRBV30 | NA | TGTGCCTGGAGTCTAAGACAGAACACTGAAGCTTTCTTT | CAWSLRQNTEAFF
TRBD1 | TRBJ2-4 | TRBV7-2 | NA | TGTGCCAGCAGCAAAAAATCCGGGACAGGAGCCAAAAACATTCAGTACTTC | CASSKKSGTGAKNIQYF
TRBD1 | TRBJ2-3 | TRBV4-2 | NA | TGTGCCAGCAGCCCGGGACAGGGGGGAGATACGCAGTATTTT | CASSPGQGGDTQYF
NA | TRBJ1-1 | TRBV6-6 | NA | TGTGCCAGCAGTGCTAGGGCCTGGGACACTGAAGCTTTCTTT | CASSARAWDTEAFF